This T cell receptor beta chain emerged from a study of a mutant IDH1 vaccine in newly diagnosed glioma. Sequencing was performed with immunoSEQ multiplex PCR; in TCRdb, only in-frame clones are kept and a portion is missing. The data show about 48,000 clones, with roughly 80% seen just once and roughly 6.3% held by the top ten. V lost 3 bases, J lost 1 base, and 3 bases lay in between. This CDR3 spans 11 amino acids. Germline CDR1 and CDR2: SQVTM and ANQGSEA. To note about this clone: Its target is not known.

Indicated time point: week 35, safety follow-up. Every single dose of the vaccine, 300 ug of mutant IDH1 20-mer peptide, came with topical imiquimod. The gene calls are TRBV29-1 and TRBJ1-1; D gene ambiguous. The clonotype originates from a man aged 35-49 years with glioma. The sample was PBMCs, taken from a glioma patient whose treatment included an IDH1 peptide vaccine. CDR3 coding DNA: TGCAGCGTTGAGAAGAACACTGAAGCTTTCTTT. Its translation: CSVEKNTEAFF.